The rows below give T cell receptor beta chains drawn from one sample of a study of blood T cells in healthy people across ages. TCRdb itself ran the 5' RACE reads through MiXCR, one entry per CDR3 protein. This table holds around 800,000 distinct CDR3 sequences, approximately 59% found once. The sequenced material came from blood. These TCRs come from a man younger than 40 in good health. The CDR3 runs from the conserved cysteine through the conserved F or W. The order of the fields is CDR3 DNA, CDR3 protein, D gene, CDR3 length, V gene, clone size, J gene. D genes are given only for firm matches. Some rows have no size entry. The others give once, few or many, or a class for an expanded clone.

TGCGCCAGCAGCGACCCGGGGGCGAATGAAAAACTGTTTTTT | CASSDPGANEKLFF | - | 14 | TRBV5-1 | - | TRBJ1-4
TGTGCCAGCCGAAAGCCGGGGGGCACCGGGGAGCTGTTTTTT | CASRKPGGTGELFF | TRBD2 | 14 | TRBV6-5 | - | TRBJ2-2
TGCAGTGCCCCCTCACCAGGGGATGGCTACACCTTC | CSAPSPGDGYTF | - | 12 | TRBV20-1 | - | TRBJ1-2
TGTGCCAGCTCACCAACGAGACAGGGGGGCGGTCAGCCCCAGCATTTT | CASSPTRQGGGQPQHF | TRBD1 | 16 | TRBV18 | - | TRBJ1-5
TGTGCCAGCAGCTCCGGAGAGACGGGACTAGGCGATGAGCAGTTCTTC | CASSSGETGLGDEQFF | TRBD2 | 16 | TRBV7-9 | few | TRBJ2-1
TGTGCCAGCAGCAGGGACTTCACAGATACGCAGTATTTT | CASSRDFTDTQYF | - | 13 | TRBV7-2 | few | TRBJ2-3
TGTGCCAGCAATTCCGGGACAGTGAAAGAGACCCAGTACTTC | CASNSGTVKETQYF | TRBD1 | 14 | TRBV28 | few | TRBJ2-5
TGTGCCAGCAGTCCACGCACGAACACTGAAGCTTTCTTT | CASSPRTNTEAFF | - | 13 | TRBV6-7 | - | TRBJ1-1
TGCGCCAGCAGCGCCCGGGCCAAAGAACTCAAAAACATTCAGTACTTC | CASSARAKELKNIQYF | - | 16 | TRBV4-3 | once | TRBJ2-4
TGCGCCAGCAGCCATACACAGTATGGCTACACCTTC | CASSHTQYGYTF | - | 12 | TRBV4-3 | - | TRBJ1-2
TGCAGTGCTAGCAAACGGGCGGGGGGGCCCTACAATGAGCAGTTCTTC | CSASKRAGGPYNEQFF | TRBD2 | 16 | TRBV20-1 | - | TRBJ2-1
TGCAGTGAAAGGCCCAGGACCGCCTACGAGCAGTACTTC | CSERPRTAYEQYF | - | 13 | TRBV20-1 | - | TRBJ2-7
TGTGCCACCAGCAGAGATGGAAACTCCTACAATGAGCAGTTCTTC | CATSRDGNSYNEQFF | - | 15 | TRBV15 | - | TRBJ2-1
TGCGCCAGCAGCCGGACTAGCGGGGTCTATAATGAGCAGTTCTTC | CASSRTSGVYNEQFF | TRBD2 | 15 | TRBV5-1 | - | TRBJ2-1
TGTGCCAGCAGCTTAGTCGAGAGGTCCTACGAGCAGTACTTC | CASSLVERSYEQYF | - | 14 | TRBV11-2 | - | TRBJ2-7
TGTGCCAGCAGTGTCCGGGACAGGGGCTTTGACGAGCAGTACTTC | CASSVRDRGFDEQYF | TRBD1 | 15 | TRBV6-6 | once | TRBJ2-7
TGCAGCGTTGGCCCGGGAGGGGGGGATGAGCAGTACTTC | CSVGPGGGDEQYF | TRBD2 | 13 | TRBV29-1 | - | TRBJ2-5
TGTGCCAGCAGCTCGCTAGCGAGAGATACGCAGTATTTT | CASSSLARDTQYF | - | 13 | TRBV7-9 | - | TRBJ2-3
TGTGCCAGCAGCCGGCATTTGGACTCCTACGAGCAGTACTTC | CASSRHLDSYEQYF | - | 14 | TRBV14 | - | TRBJ2-7
TGTGCCAGCAGCTTATCATTGGGGCAATCTAGCTATGGCTACACCTTC | CASSLSLGQSSYGYTF | - | 16 | TRBV7-2 | - | TRBJ1-2
TGTGCCAGCAGCCTAGGACTAGTGCGCGACGAGCAGTACTTC | CASSLGLVRDEQYF | TRBD2 | 14 | TRBV7-3 | few | TRBJ2-7
TGTGCCAGCGGGAGGGACGGACTCTGGGAGAACACTGAAGCTTTCTTT | CASGRDGLWENTEAFF | - | 16 | TRBV18 | - | TRBJ1-1
TGTGCCAGCACCCGGGACACCACAAGCGAGCAGTACTTC | CASTRDTTSEQYF | - | 13 | TRBV2 | - | TRBJ2-7
TGTGCCAGCAGCTTATGGGGGTCCCCCCAGTTCTTC | CASSLWGSPQFF | - | 12 | TRBV7-9 | - | TRBJ2-1
TGTGCCAGCAGCGCCAAAGGAGTTTTAGAGACCCAGTACTTC | CASSAKGVLETQYF | - | 14 | TRBV5-4 | - | TRBJ2-5
TGTGCCAGCAGCCAAGATGTAGGCATACGCGGGGAGCAGTACTTC | CASSQDVGIRGEQYF | - | 15 | TRBV14 | - | TRBJ2-7
TGTGCCTGGAGTGATGGACAGAGAATCAACGAGCAGTACTTC | CAWSDGQRINEQYF | - | 14 | TRBV30 | - | TRBJ2-7
TGCAGTGTTAACACCGGGACATCCCTTAAAGTGCAGTATTTT | CSVNTGTSLKVQYF | - | 14 | TRBV20-1 | - | TRBJ2-3
TGCAGCGTTGAGGGGGTTGGCTATGGCTACACCTTC | CSVEGVGYGYTF | - | 12 | TRBV29-1 | few | TRBJ1-2
TGCAGCGCTGACCTAGCGGGGTTTCAAGCGGAGACCCAGTACTTC | CSADLAGFQAETQYF | TRBD2 | 15 | TRBV29-1 | - | TRBJ2-5
TGTGCCACCAGCATCGGCAGAGAGTTCTACGAGCAGTACTTC | CATSIGREFYEQYF | - | 14 | TRBV15 | once | TRBJ2-7
TGTGCCAGCAGTCCCCCCGGACTTTTGGGTTACGAGCAGTACTTC | CASSPPGLLGYEQYF | - | 15 | TRBV12-3/TRBV12-4 | - | TRBJ2-7
TGTGCCAGCAGCTTAGCAGACATATACTACGAGCAGTACTTC | CASSLADIYYEQYF | - | 14 | TRBV7-2 | - | TRBJ2-7
TGTGCCAGCAGCGTAGCTTATGGGGACTATGGCTACACCTTC | CASSVAYGDYGYTF | - | 14 | TRBV9 | - | TRBJ1-2
TGTGCCAGCAGCTTGGGGAATCTGGGGCAAGGGACCCAGTACTTC | CASSLGNLGQGTQYF | - | 15 | TRBV5-5 | - | TRBJ2-5
TGCGCCAGCACCCCGGGGGGGCGACGCACAGATACGCAGTATTTT | CASTPGGRRTDTQYF | TRBD2 | 15 | TRBV4-3 | - | TRBJ2-3
TGTGCCAGCAGCTTAAGCGGGGGTAAGACCTACGAGCAGTACTTC | CASSLSGGKTYEQYF | TRBD2 | 15 | TRBV7-2 | - | TRBJ2-7
TGCAGTGCTAAGATGGCGGGAGGTGGGGAGACCCAGTACTTC | CSAKMAGGGETQYF | TRBD2 | 14 | TRBV20-1 | once | TRBJ2-5
TGTGCCTGGAGCGGGGTAGGGTATGGCTACACCTTC | CAWSGVGYGYTF | - | 12 | TRBV30 | - | TRBJ1-2
TGTGCCAGCAGTTTAGCGCGTCACACCTACGAGCAGTACTTC | CASSLARHTYEQYF | - | 14 | TRBV12-3/TRBV12-4 | - | TRBJ2-7
TGTGCCAGCATTGGGGCCACGAATCAGCCCCAGCATTTT | CASIGATNQPQHF | - | 13 | TRBV12-3/TRBV12-4 | few | TRBJ1-5
TGCAGCGTCCAAGCGACAGGGGGCGATGTCTACACCTTC | CSVQATGGDVYTF | TRBD1 | 13 | TRBV29-1 | - | TRBJ1-2
TGCGCCAGCAGCTTGTTTTCGTCGAGGACACCCGCGTGGGAGCAGTACTTC | CASSLFSSRTPAWEQYF | - | 17 | TRBV5-1 | - | TRBJ2-7
TGTGCCAGCAGCTTCGGGGCGACCAGCACAGATACGCAGTATTTT | CASSFGATSTDTQYF | - | 15 | TRBV7-9 | - | TRBJ2-3
TGTGCCAGCAGCTTGAGGTCTGCCTACTACGAGCAGTACTTC | CASSLRSAYYEQYF | - | 14 | TRBV5-6 | - | TRBJ2-7
TGTGCCAGCAGTTCGCTCTACGGACAGGAATCCTACGAGCAGTACTTC | CASSSLYGQESYEQYF | TRBD1 | 16 | TRBV12-3/TRBV12-4 | few | TRBJ2-7
TGTGCCAGCAGCGGGGGGTTCAATTCACCCCTCCACTTT | CASSGGFNSPLHF | - | 13 | TRBV7-9 | - | TRBJ1-6
TGCAGTGCTAGGGACAGGGGAAGGTTAGAGGGCTACACCTTC | CSARDRGRLEGYTF | TRBD1 | 14 | TRBV20-1 | few | TRBJ1-2
TGCAGTGCAAACAGGGTTGAGGATGAGCAGTTCTTC | CSANRVEDEQFF | - | 12 | TRBV20-1 | - | TRBJ2-1
TGCAGTGCTAGAGATCCGGTAGCGGGAGGCTACAATGAGCAGTTCTTC | CSARDPVAGGYNEQFF | TRBD2 | 16 | TRBV20-1 | - | TRBJ2-1
TGCAGTGCCTCCGGGACAGGGAGGGCTAGAGGTGGCTACACCTTC | CSASGTGRARGGYTF | TRBD1 | 15 | TRBV20-1 | - | TRBJ1-2
TGTGCCAGCAGTTGGGGGGGTTCTCACTATGGCTACACCTTC | CASSWGGSHYGYTF | - | 14 | TRBV12-3/TRBV12-4 | once | TRBJ1-2
TGTGCCAGCAGCCATAACGAGGGTTGGACCTACGAGCAGTACTTC | CASSHNEGWTYEQYF | - | 15 | TRBV14 | - | TRBJ2-7
TGCGCCAGCACCCTGGGGGCAGGGGCCGTCTACAATGAGCAGTTCTTC | CASTLGAGAVYNEQFF | - | 16 | TRBV5-1 | - | TRBJ2-1